This TCR beta chain was identified in a study of cytomegalovirus exposure and HLA in healthy donors. Study-level points and caveats: In a later analysis, parvovirus B19, influenza, CMV and Epstein-Barr virus appeared linked to several top co-occurrence clusters. Later, an analysis showed that TCR beta chains associated with HLA were more clonally expanded than others that were equally common. TCR beta sequences reportedly predicted most subjects' HLA-A and HLA-B alleles accurately.

Primers included in the PCR were 60 Vbeta and 13 Jbeta primers. The method was immunoSEQ multiplex PCR; TCRdb's version includes in-frame clones alone and lacks a portion of them. The sample consists of about 170,000 clones, around 80% of them appearing once. This clone was observed once. Its antigen is undetermined. This TCR came from a woman in her forties or fifties in good health and CMV-seropositive. The sequencing sample was made of PBMCs.

The CDR3 DNA sequence: TGTGCCAGCAGCCCCTCCCGAGCTAGCGGGGAGGATACGCAGTATTTT. Encoded protein: CASSPSRASGEDTQYF. The V and J genes are TRBV7-9 and TRBJ2-3, with 9 bases identical to TRBD2. J lost 6 bases, V lost 5 bases, and 12 bases had no gene match. This CDR3 has 16 amino acids. CDR1 and CDR2 (germline): SEHNR, FQNEAQ (reference sequence). Using reference TRBV7-9 and TRBJ2-3 for the parts outside the CDR3, the full variable domain is DTGVSQNPRHKITKRGQNVTFRCDPISEHNRLYWYRQTLGQGPEFLTYFQNEAQLEKSRLLSDRFSAERPKGSFSTLEIQRTEQGDSAMYLCASSPSRASGEDTQYFGPGTRLTVL.